One sample yielded the 26 T cell receptor beta chains listed below, sequenced in a study of cytomegalovirus exposure and HLA in healthy donors. Use of 60 Vbeta and 13 Jbeta primers characterized the PCR. Method: immunoSEQ multiplex PCR; TCRdb's copy keeps in-frame clones and lacks some. The data contain roughly 190,000 clones, around three quarters of them singletons. Sequencing was performed on PBMCs. These receptors were collected from a woman aged 45-65 years in good health and CMV-seronegative.

A single count supports this clone. The J gene is TRBJ2-1, the V gene TRBV19; D uncertain. The CDR3 is 13 residues long. CDR1 and CDR2 (germline): LNHDA, SQIVND (reference sequence). The germline V and J ends were trimmed by 7 bases and 5 bases, with 12 bases remaining between them. CDR3 sequence: CASNALHNNEQFF. The CDR3 region has the DNA TGTGCCAGTAACGCCCTCCACAACAATGAGCAGTTCTTC.

The J gene is TRBJ2-1, the V gene TRBV9; 13 positions agree with TRBD2. The germline gives CDR1 SGDLS, CDR2 YYNGEE. V lost 3 bases and J lost 5; bases outside the gene matches: 5. The length of the CDR3 is 16 residues. The CDR3 loop is CASSELGTSGNNEQFF. CDR3 coding DNA: TGTGCCAGCAGCGAGTTGGGGACTAGCGGGAACAATGAGCAGTTCTTC.

V gene TRBV14 combines with J gene TRBJ2-2; the D is unclear. V dropped 6 bases and J dropped 8 bases, with 10 bases sitting between them. CDR1 SGHDN and CDR2 FVKESK come from the germline V gene. CDR3 length equals 12 residues. CDR3 amino acids: CASSRVSGELFF. CDR3 sequence (DNA): TGTGCCAGCAGTCGGGTATCAGGGGAGCTGTTTTTT.

This rearrangement joins TRBV7-2 to TRBJ2-5; TRBD2 matches 15 bases. The better agreement between TRBJ2-7 and the DNA end casts doubt on the J call. CDR1 and CDR2 from the germline V gene are SGHTA and FQGNSA. The CDR3 is 18 amino acids. CDR3 sequence (DNA): TGTGCCAGCAGCTCACATAGGACTAGCGGGAGGGCCGTCAACGAGCAGTACTTC. It is translated as CASSSHRTSGRAVNEQYF.

V gene TRBV6-1 combines with J gene TRBJ1-5; D is possibly TRBD1 (6 bases). The V end was cut by 7 bases, the J end by 7 bases, with 14 bases between. The CDR3 extends over 13 amino acids. Germline V lookup: CDR1 MNHNS, CDR2 SASEGT. The CDR3 is CASTLWGGQPQHF. As DNA, the CDR3 is TGTGCCAGCACCCTTTGGGGGGGCCAGCCCCAGCATTTT.

This clone was recorded once. The chain is built from TRBV2 and TRBJ1-5, with D possibly TRBD1 on 6 matching bases. Trimming stripped 6 bases from V and 0 bases from J, with 12 bases between. Germline values: CDR1 SNHLY, CDR2 FYNNEI. This CDR3 region has 15 residues. The CDR3 reads CASRKGQPSNQPQHF. CDR3 nucleotides: TGTGCCAGCAGAAAAGGACAGCCTAGCAATCAGCCCCAGCATTTT.

V usage is TRBV11-2 and J usage is TRBJ2-6, with D maybe TRBD1 (5 bases). The CDR3 covers 11 residues. Looked up from germline, CDR1 is SGHAT and CDR2 is FQNNGV. V lost 8 bases and J lost 18, with 17 bases in between. CDR3 loop: CASGTTAPTTF. CDR3 in DNA: TGTGCCAGCGGAACGACAGCGCCCACGACTTTC.

The rearrangement links TRBV2 to TRBJ2-1; 8 nucleotides match TRBD1. Germline loops: CDR1 SNHLY, CDR2 FYNNEI. The CDR3 is 16 residues long. Germline trimming cut 4 bases from V and 6 bases from J; bases unmatched to any gene: 11. The CDR3 spells CASSVSGSGGRNEQFF. In nucleotides, the CDR3 is TGTGCCAGCAGTGTGAGCGGGTCAGGGGGCCGCAATGAGCAGTTCTTC.

This CDR3 reads CASRPQGTLYEQYF. The CDR3 DNA sequence: TGTGCCAGCAGGCCCCAGGGTACCCTATACGAGCAGTACTTC. This chain links TRBV28 with TRBJ2-7; maybe TRBD1 (5 bases). The CDR3 sequence is 14 residues long. Germline V gives CDR1 MDHEN, CDR2 SYDVKM. Trimming took off 6 bases at V and 4 bases at J, with 16 bases between the two ends.

This clone was observed once. Here the CDR3 DNA reads TGCGCCAGCAGCCAAGGACAGTACTATGGCTACACCTTC. The encoded protein is CASSQGQYYGYTF. The J gene is TRBJ1-2, the V gene TRBV4-3, with D possibly TRBD1 on 5 matching bases. The CDR3 runs to 13 residues. The V end lost 1 base, the J end lost 3 bases, and 6 bases lay between the germline ends. Germline V gene data show CDR1 as LGHNA and CDR2 as YSLEER.

The table lists this clone with a few counts. The rearrangement uses TRBV7-2 and TRBJ2-5; D perhaps matches TRBD2 (5 bases). TRBJ2-7 explains the end of the DNA better; the J call may be wrong. The CDR3 consists of 12 residues. Germline values: CDR1 SGHTA, CDR2 FQGNSA. CDR3 DNA sequence: TGTGCCAGCAGCTTAAGCGGATACGAGCAGTACTTC. Protein sequence: CASSLSGYEQYF.

The rearrangement links TRBV19 to TRBJ2-5, with 8 bases identical to TRBD2. The V segment lost 4 bases and the J segment 2 bases; nucleotides outside the gene matches: 9. CDR3 size: 16 residues. Germline loops: CDR1 LNHDA, CDR2 SQIVND (reference sequence). The CDR3 bases are TGTGCCAGTAGTACCAGGACTAGCTGGGCACAAGAGACCCAGTACTTC. Its protein is CASSTRTSWAQETQYF.

This clone was picked up a small number of times. The chain carries TRBV18 and TRBJ1-5; D is undetermined. The CDR3 is 14 amino acids. The germline V and J ends were trimmed by 3 bases and 4 bases, with 10 bases remaining between them. The V gene's germline CDR1 is KGHSH and CDR2 LQKENI. The CDR3 DNA sequence: TGTGCCAGCTCACCCTCTGCCGGGAATCAGCCCCAGCATTTT. Translation gives CASSPSAGNQPQHF.

The chain joins TRBV28 to TRBJ2-5, with 11 bases that match TRBD1. Looked up from germline, CDR1 is MDHEN and CDR2 is SYDVKM. This CDR3 region has 14 residues. With 5 bases clipped from V and 3 bases from J, the junction kept 2 bases outside the gene matches. CDR3 nucleotides: TGTGCCAGCAGTGGGACAGGGGGGGAAGAGACCCAGTACTTC. Protein sequence: CASSGTGGEETQYF.

Comment on this clone: A read error may produce the germline difference seen at one junction end. V usage is TRBV7-9 and J usage is TRBJ2-7; tentative D call: TRBD2 (6 bases). There are 12 residues in the CDR3. Germline-derived CDR1 and CDR2 are SEHNR and FQNEAQ (reference sequence). CDR3 loop: CSSGLANYEQYF. The CDR3, as DNA: TGTTCCAGCGGGCTAGCCAACTACGAGCAGTACTTC.

The rearrangement uses TRBV27 and TRBJ2-1, with 11 bases identical to TRBD2. The V gene end was trimmed by 6 bases and the J gene end by 0 bases; junction bases not matched to a gene: 4. The CDR3 loop spans 16 amino acids. Germline V gene lookup returns CDR1 MNHEY and CDR2 SMNVEV (reference sequence). This CDR3 reads CASRGLAGVSYNEQFF. For the CDR3, the DNA is TGTGCCAGCAGAGGACTAGCGGGCGTCTCCTACAATGAGCAGTTCTTC.

This clone was seen a handful of times. The CDR3 DNA follows: TGTGCCAGCAGCACCTCGCGCTACGAGCAGTACTTC. It encodes CASSTSRYEQYF. The gene calls are TRBV28 and TRBJ2-7; unclear D gene. V lost 6 bases to trimming and J lost 3 bases, with 9 bases between them. This CDR3 comprises 12 residues. Germline-derived CDR1 and CDR2 are MDHEN and SYDVKM.

J is TRBJ2-7 and V is TRBV7-9; TRBD1 matches at 8 bases. Germline CDR1 is SEHNR and CDR2 is FQNEAQ (reference sequence). V shed 10 bases, J shed 1 base, and the junction held 9 bases outside the gene matches. CDR3 length: 14 amino acids. The CDR3, as DNA: TGTGCCACCGGTGACAGGGGAACGTCCTACGAGCAGTACTTC. As protein: CATGDRGTSYEQYF.

This clone has just a few counts. The CDR3 sequence: CASKAGTANTEAFF. CDR3 nucleotide sequence: TGTGCCAGTAAAGCCGGGACAGCGAACACTGAAGCTTTCTTT. The chain is built from TRBV27 and TRBJ1-1, with TRBD1 identical over 7 bases. This CDR3 is built from 14 residues. The V segment lost 9 bases and the J segment 1 base; nucleotides outside the gene matches: 8. Germline values: CDR1 MNHEY, CDR2 SMNVEV (reference sequence).

The chain has TRBV4-3 and TRBJ2-5; a weak D match, TRBD2 (5 bases). The CDR3 length is 14 residues. Germline CDR1 is LGHNA and CDR2 is YSLEER. Trimming removed 1 base at V and 5 bases at J, with 11 bases between. The CDR3, as DNA: TGCGCCAGCAGCCAAGTAGGCGGGCGGGAGACCCAGTACTTC. Its translation: CASSQVGGRETQYF.

The rearrangement joins TRBV29-1 to TRBJ2-1, with 9 bases matching TRBD2. This CDR3 spans 13 amino acids. Germline values: CDR1 SQVTM, CDR2 ANQGSEA. The ends lost 4 bases at V and 6 bases at J; junction bases unmatched: 4. This CDR3 is CSVGGGGANEQFF. CDR3 in DNA: TGCAGCGTTGGTGGCGGGGGGGCCAATGAGCAGTTCTTC.

This rearrangement joins TRBV7-3 to TRBJ2-3, with 14 bases lining up with TRBD2. CDR1 and CDR2 (germline): SGHTA, FQGTGA. The CDR3 is made up of 16 amino acids. J was trimmed by 5 bases and V by 1 base; bases with no gene match: 2. CDR3 bases: TGTGCCAGCAGCTTAATGGGACTAGCGGGAGTAGATACGCAGTATTTT. Amino acid sequence: CASSLMGLAGVDTQYF.

This sequence joins TRBV28 and TRBJ1-5; D is unresolved. Per germline, CDR1 MDHEN and CDR2 SYDVKM. The CDR3 covers 15 residues. Trimming left V 6 bases short and J 0 bases short, with 12 bases between. In nucleotides, the CDR3 is TGTGCCAGCAGCTTGAGACAAAATAGCAATCAGCCCCAGCATTTT. This translates into CASSLRQNSNQPQHF.

This clone was seen only a few times. This chain links TRBV28 with TRBJ1-1; D gene ambiguous. The CDR3 is 15 amino acids. The V end was cut by 4 bases, the J end by 3 bases, with 15 bases between. Per germline, CDR1 MDHEN and CDR2 SYDVKM. CDR3 in DNA: TGTGCCAGCAGTTCTCCCGGGGAGCGGGACACTGAAGCTTTCTTT. It is translated as CASSSPGERDTEAFF.

This chain connects TRBV10-3 to TRBJ1-6, with D possibly matching TRBD1 (5 bases). Trimming stripped 5 bases from V and 5 bases from J, with 10 bases between. This CDR3 is 14 amino acids long. Looked up from germline, CDR1 is ENHRY and CDR2 is SYGVKD. The CDR3 loop is CAISISTDNSPLHF. The CDR3, as DNA: TGTGCCATCAGTATCTCGACAGATAATTCACCCCTCCACTTT.

This chain connects TRBV6-5 to TRBJ2-7, with 11 bases aligning to TRBD1. The CDR3 sequence is 15 residues long. Per germline, CDR1 MNHEY and CDR2 SVGAGI. The trim removed 6 bases at V and 4 bases at J, leaving 8 bases unmatched. The CDR3 loop is CASSRTGTGGYEQYF. CDR3 nucleotide sequence: TGTGCCAGCAGCAGGACCGGGACAGGGGGATACGAGCAGTACTTC.